The rows below give T cell receptor beta chains drawn from one sample of a study of cytomegalovirus exposure and HLA in healthy donors. Only in-frame clones appear in the TCRdb table, and some are missing; sequencing was by immunoSEQ multiplex PCR. The sample consists of around 130,000 clones, approximately 80% of them appearing once. The sequenced sample was PBMCs. These receptors were obtained from a woman in her late teens or twenties in good health and CMV-seronegative. CDR3s include the opening cysteine and the closing phenylalanine or tryptophan. A D gene is named only where the DNA matches it firmly. Only some rows state a clone size, as once, few, many or a class for expanded clones.

clone_size d_call j_call v_call cdr3_nt cdr3_aa
few . TRBJ2-2 TRBV5-1 TGCGCCAGCAGCTCCCTGGGCAACCCGAACACCGGGGAGCTGTTTTTT CASSSLGNPNTGELFF
. . TRBJ1-3 TRBV30 TGTGCCTGGACGGCTGGAAACACCATATATTTT CAWTAGNTIYF
. . TRBJ1-3 TRBV27 TGTGCCAGCAGTATCGCCAGAGGCCCTGGAAACACCATATATTTT CASSIARGPGNTIYF
. . TRBJ1-1 TRBV5-1 TGCGCCAGCAGCTTGCTGGGGGCAGGGACTGAAGCTTTCTTT CASSLLGAGTEAFF
. . TRBJ2-1 TRBV7-9 TGTGCCAGCAGCCTAGAGGGAGTTCCATATCGATACAATGAGCAGTTCTTC CASSLEGVPYRYNEQFF
once TRBD1 TRBJ2-3 TRBV18 TGTGCCAGCTCACCAGAGGTAAAGGGGGCGCACCATACGCAGTATTTT CASSPEVKGAHHTQYF
. TRBD2 TRBJ2-7 TRBV27 TGTGCCAGCAGGAGAGCGGGACTAGCGGGTTCTAAGCACTACGAGCAGTACTTC CASRRAGLAGSKHYEQYF
once TRBD2 TRBJ2-1 TRBV29-1 TGCAGCGTGGGGGGGGGTTGGGGCTCCTACAATGAGCAGTTCTTC CSVGGGWGSYNEQFF
few TRBD1 TRBJ2-6 TRBV4-3 TGCGCCAGCAGCCCCGGGACAGCCTACTCTGGGGCCAACGTCCTGACTTTC CASSPGTAYSGANVLTF
. TRBD2 TRBJ2-1 TRBV2 TGTGCCAGCAGTGATACGGGACTAGCGGGTCTCTACAATGAGCAGTTCTTC CASSDTGLAGLYNEQFF
. TRBD1 TRBJ1-3 TRBV7-2 TGTGCCAGCAGCTTTACAGGGACAGGGGTCGGAAACACCATATATTTT CASSFTGTGVGNTIYF
. . TRBJ1-5 TRBV19 TGTGCCAGTATCCAGGACTGGGATTTGGCCAATCAGCCCCAGCATTTT CASIQDWDLANQPQHF
. . TRBJ1-1 TRBV28 TGTGCCAGCAGCACTCCTGGAGGCAGGACCCACACTGAAGCTTTCTTT CASSTPGGRTHTEAFF
. . TRBJ2-3 TRBV7-2 TGTGCCAGCAGCTCCAGTGATACGCAGTATTTT CASSSSDTQYF
. . TRBJ2-7 TRBV7-9 TGTGCCAGCAGCTTTTTAAAAGGGGGAGAGGAGCAGTACTTC CASSFLKGGEEQYF
. TRBD1 TRBJ1-5 TRBV5-1 TGCGCCAGCAGCTACGGCGGGACAGAGAATCAGCCTCAGCATTTT CASSYGGTENQPQHF
. . TRBJ1-2 TRBV6-5 TGTGCCAGCAGTTACCAGGGAGGGATAGGTGGCTACACCTTC CASSYQGGIGGYTF
. . TRBJ1-1 TRBV2 TGTGCCAGCAGTGACCCTGGGGGGATCATGAACACTGAAGCTTTCTTT CASSDPGGIMNTEAFF